This is a list of T cell receptor beta chains from one sample in a study of T cells in narcolepsy. The method was immunoSEQ multiplex PCR; TCRdb's version includes in-frame clones alone and lacks a portion of them. The data contain 25,000 to 30,000 clones, roughly 86% of them seen just once; the ten biggest clones take up approximately 0.9%. The sequenced sample was memory (CD45RA-) CD4+ T cells from blood. These receptors all stem from a human donor in good health. Both conserved end residues are part of each CDR3. D genes are given only for firm matches. Size is stated for part of the rows, as once, few or many counts, or as a class when the clone is expanded.

>.|TRBV18|TRBJ2-5|.
CASSIQGGETQYF
TGTGCCAGCTCCATCCAGGGGGGAGAGACCCAGTACTTC
>once|TRBV19|TRBJ1-5|TRBD1
CASSKGGQGAGQPQHF
TGTGCCAGTAGTAAAGGGGGACAGGGGGCTGGGCAGCCCCAGCATTTT
>once|TRBV15|TRBJ2-5|TRBD2
CATTGLAEETQYF
TGTGCCACCACAGGACTAGCGGAAGAGACCCAGTACTTC
>once|TRBV27|TRBJ1-2|.
CASSFWQDGGYTF
TGTGCCAGCAGTTTTTGGCAGGACGGTGGCTACACCTTC
>.|TRBV11-2|TRBJ1-4|.
CASSLGQKLFF
TGTGCCAGCAGCTTAGGGCAGAAACTGTTTTTT
>once|TRBV9|TRBJ1-3|TRBD1
CASSAGQGYSGNTIYF
TGTGCCAGCAGCGCGGGACAGGGTTACTCTGGAAACACCATATATTTT
>.|TRBV5-1|TRBJ2-7|.
CASSTDGAPYEQYF
TGCGCCAGCAGCACCGACGGGGCTCCCTACGAGCAGTACTTC
>.|TRBV7-2|TRBJ1-1|.
CASSTQTGLSTEAFF
TGTGCCAGCAGCACTCAGACAGGATTGAGCACTGAAGCTTTCTTT
>once|TRBV2|TRBJ2-1|.
CASSGGTVYNEQFF
TGTGCCAGCAGCGGGGGTACAGTTTACAATGAGCAGTTCTTC
>.|TRBV14|TRBJ2-1|.
CASSPLMLSYNEQFF
TGTGCCAGCAGCCCGCTGATGCTTTCCTACAATGAGCAGTTCTTC
>.|TRBV19|TRBJ2-7|.
CASSRREGSYEQYF
TGTGCCAGTAGTAGGAGAGAGGGCTCCTACGAGCAGTACTTC
>few|TRBV5-8|TRBJ1-4|.
CASSLGSRGSNEKLFF
TGTGCCAGCAGCTTGGGATCGCGAGGGTCGAATGAAAAACTGTTTTTT
>once|TRBV6-5|TRBJ1-3|.
CASSQRGSGNTIYF
TGTGCCAGCAGTCAACGGGGGTCTGGAAACACCATATATTTT
>.|TRBV14|TRBJ1-2|.
CASSQDPLKIGYTF
TGTGCCAGCAGCCAAGATCCTCTGAAAATCGGCTACACCTTC
>.|TRBV6-6|TRBJ2-5|.
CASSSPRLGGETQYF
TGTGCCAGCAGTTCCCCAAGACTAGGAGGAGAGACCCAGTACTTC
>.|TRBV7-8|TRBJ2-7|.
CASSSRTETYEQYF
TGTGCCAGCAGCTCTAGGACGGAAACCTACGAGCAGTACTTC
>.|TRBV6-5|TRBJ1-1|TRBD1
CASRRTGANTEAFF
TGTGCCAGCAGGAGGACAGGGGCGAACACTGAAGCTTTCTTT
>.|TRBV4-3|TRBJ2-7|.
CASSTVRGPSYEQYF
TGCGCCAGCAGCACAGTGCGGGGGCCTTCCTACGAGCAGTACTTC
>.|TRBV5-4|TRBJ2-3|TRBD1
CASSRPGQGIADTQYF
TGTGCCAGCAGCCGACCGGGACAGGGGATTGCAGATACGCAGTATTTT
>.|TRBV7-6|TRBJ2-5|TRBD2
CASSYPLAGVAQETQYF
TGTGCCAGCAGTTACCCCCTAGCGGGAGTGGCCCAAGAGACCCAGTACTTC
>.|TRBV29-1|TRBJ1-1|.
CSTAQGSSNTEAFF
TGCAGCACCGCACAGGGAAGCTCGAACACTGAAGCTTTCTTT
>.|TRBV5-1|TRBJ1-1|.
CASSLLLGVDSKNTEAFF
TGCGCCAGCAGCCTACTGCTTGGGGTCGATAGCAAGAACACTGAAGCTTTCTTT
>.|TRBV4-2|TRBJ1-5|.
CASSPETYRQAPNQPQHF
TGTGCCAGCAGCCCCGAAACCTATCGTCAGGCTCCTAATCAGCCCCAGCATTTT
>.|TRBV12-1|TRBJ1-5|.
CASSSSGGAPSQHF
TGTGCCAGCAGTTCTTCAGGGGGGGCCCCTTCCCAGCATTTT
>.|TRBV6-6|TRBJ2-7|.
CASSYSKRGGYEQYF
TGTGCCAGCAGTTACTCGAAGAGGGGGGGATACGAGCAGTACTTC
>.|TRBV5-1|TRBJ1-4|.
CASSLASGLREKLFF
TGCGCCAGCAGCTTGGCTTCGGGGTTACGGGAAAAACTGTTTTTT
>few|TRBV28|TRBJ2-5|.
CASNGRVRETQYF
TGTGCCAGCAACGGGAGAGTCAGAGAGACCCAGTACTTC
>.|TRBV4-1|TRBJ2-1|.
CASSQNRQFDNNEQFF
TGCGCCAGCAGCCAAAACCGGCAATTTGACAACAATGAGCAGTTCTTC
>.|TRBV7-8|TRBJ1-2|.
CASSQVPRGYTF
TGTGCCAGCAGCCAAGTCCCCCGTGGCTACACCTTC
>.|TRBV19|TRBJ1-3|.
CASSISALSGNTIYF
TGTGCCAGTAGTATCTCCGCTCTCTCTGGAAACACCATATATTTT
>.|TRBV19|TRBJ2-2|.
CASSILGDTGELFF
TGTGCCAGTAGTATTTTGGGGGACACCGGGGAGCTGTTTTTT
>.|TRBV30|TRBJ2-7|.
CAWSGRGALSYEQYF
TGTGCCTGGAGTGGGAGAGGGGCCCTCTCCTACGAGCAGTACTTC
>.|TRBV5-1|TRBJ2-7|.
CASSPRDGVSYEQYF
TGCGCCAGCAGCCCCCGGGACGGTGTATCCTACGAGCAGTACTTC
>.|TRBV30|TRBJ2-6|TRBD2
CAWTRGGSGANVLTF
TGTGCCTGGACGCGCGGGGGCTCTGGGGCCAACGTCCTGACTTTC
>.|TRBV19|TRBJ1-1|.
CASSRNTEAFF
TGTGCCAGTAGTCGGAACACTGAAGCTTTCTTT
>.|TRBV5-5|TRBJ1-1|.
CASSSTAPGEQTEAFF
TGTGCCAGCAGCTCCACTGCCCCGGGGGAACAGACTGAAGCTTTCTTT
>.|TRBV15|TRBJ1-3|.
CATSPRDFSGNTIYF
TGTGCCACCAGCCCCCGAGATTTCTCTGGAAACACCATATATTTT
>.|TRBV7-2|TRBJ1-1|TRBD1
CASSGGTQGLAGSRAFF
TGTGCCAGCAGCGGCGGCACACAGGGGTTGGCTGGGTCGAGGGCTTTCTTT
>.|TRBV11-2|TRBJ2-1|.
CASSGGYNEQFF
TGTGCCAGCAGCGGGGGCTACAATGAGCAGTTCTTC
>.|TRBV11-2|TRBJ1-2|TRBD1
CASSLTGGEVAYGYTF
TGTGCCAGCAGCTTAACAGGGGGAGAGGTGGCTTATGGCTACACCTTC
>.|TRBV11-2|TRBJ2-1|.
CASSLQTGSYNEQFF
TGTGCCAGCAGCTTACAGACGGGGAGTTACAATGAGCAGTTCTTC
>few|TRBV5-1|TRBJ1-1|.
CASRVGDRNTEAFF
TGCGCCAGCAGGGTGGGGGATCGTAACACTGAAGCTTTCTTT
>.|TRBV14|TRBJ1-1|TRBD1
CASSQARWTGDSAFF
TGTGCCAGCAGCCAAGCCCGGTGGACAGGGGACTCAGCTTTCTTT
>.|TRBV7-2|TRBJ1-1|.
CASSPDSLWDSDTEAFF
TGTGCCAGCAGCCCTGACTCGCTATGGGATTCTGACACTGAAGCTTTCTTT
>.|TRBV30|TRBJ1-4|.
CAWSVAGGGEKLFF
TGTGCCTGGAGTGTGGCGGGGGGCGGGGAAAAACTGTTTTTT
>.|TRBV5-6|TRBJ1-1|TRBD1
CASGTGTENMNTEAFF
TGTGCCAGCGGGACCGGGACAGAGAACATGAACACTGAAGCTTTCTTT